Listed below are T cell receptor beta chains from one sample, sequenced in a study of T-cell memory formation after mild COVID-19. MiXCR was run by TCRdb on the 5' RACE reads, yielding one entry per CDR3 protein. The sample carries roughly 610,000 distinct CDR3 sequences, 15% to 20% recorded once. Sequencing was performed on PBMCs or a T cell subset sorted from them (not recorded which). The receptors here all came from an adult woman who had mild COVID-19 (a few samples of this study predate the infection). Cell type and time point are not known. Both conserved end residues are part of each CDR3. D genes are given only for firm matches. Clone size is shown for a subset of rows, as once, few, many or a class of expanded clone.

abundance: .; j_gene: TRBJ2-6; v_gene: TRBV4-3; d_gene: .; CDR3aa: CASSQAQVSAGANVLTF; CDR3nt: TGCGCCAGCAGCCAAGCCCAGGTATCGGCTGGGGCCAACGTCCTGACTTTC
abundance: few; j_gene: TRBJ1-2; v_gene: TRBV6-5; d_gene: .; CDR3aa: CASSYRSGVDGYTF; CDR3nt: TGTGCCAGCAGTTACCGTTCGGGGGTAGATGGCTACACCTTC
abundance: .; j_gene: TRBJ2-3; v_gene: TRBV24-1; d_gene: TRBD2; CDR3aa: CATSDSRLAGGTDTQYF; CDR3nt: TGTGCCACCAGTGATTCTCGACTAGCGGGGGGCACAGATACGCAGTATTTT
abundance: .; j_gene: TRBJ1-1; v_gene: TRBV7-2; d_gene: .; CDR3aa: CASSFREYTEAFF; CDR3nt: TGTGCCAGCAGCTTCAGGGAGTACACTGAAGCTTTCTTT
abundance: .; j_gene: TRBJ1-1; v_gene: TRBV30; d_gene: .; CDR3aa: CAWSVLGEGVAFF; CDR3nt: TGTGCCTGGAGTGTACTCGGGGAAGGGGTAGCTTTCTTT
abundance: .; j_gene: TRBJ2-3; v_gene: TRBV18; d_gene: TRBD2; CDR3aa: CASSPRTSGITDTQYF; CDR3nt: TGTGCCAGCTCACCGCGGACTAGCGGAATCACAGATACGCAGTATTTT
abundance: many; j_gene: TRBJ1-6; v_gene: TRBV5-1; d_gene: .; CDR3aa: CASSLDPGTGSPLHF; CDR3nt: TGCGCCAGCAGCTTGGACCCGGGGACGGGGTCACCCCTCCACTTT
abundance: .; j_gene: TRBJ2-7; v_gene: TRBV6-6; d_gene: .; CDR3aa: CASSYWSESYEQYF; CDR3nt: TGTGCCAGCAGTTACTGGTCCGAGTCCTACGAGCAGTACTTC
abundance: .; j_gene: TRBJ1-3; v_gene: TRBV11-2; d_gene: .; CDR3aa: CASSSLASGNTIYF; CDR3nt: TGTGCCAGCAGCTCCTTAGCCTCTGGAAACACCATATATTTT
abundance: .; j_gene: TRBJ2-7; v_gene: TRBV5-1; d_gene: TRBD1; CDR3aa: CASSLEGRGHEQYF; CDR3nt: TGCGCCAGCAGCTTGGAGGGCAGGGGGCACGAGCAGTACTTC
abundance: few; j_gene: TRBJ2-5; v_gene: TRBV11-2; d_gene: .; CDR3aa: CASSSVTGWETQYF; CDR3nt: TGTGCCAGCAGCTCGGTTACGGGGTGGGAGACCCAGTACTTC
abundance: many; j_gene: TRBJ1-2; v_gene: TRBV6-2/TRBV6-3; d_gene: .; CDR3aa: CASSYVSGNAYGYTF; CDR3nt: TGTGCCAGCAGTTACGTGTCAGGGAACGCCTATGGCTACACCTTC
abundance: few; j_gene: TRBJ1-2; v_gene: TRBV29-1; d_gene: TRBD1; CDR3aa: CSVETGATNYGYTF; CDR3nt: TGCAGCGTGGAGACAGGGGCTACTAACTATGGCTACACCTTC
abundance: few; j_gene: TRBJ2-1; v_gene: TRBV4-2; d_gene: .; CDR3aa: CASSQDPGDNEQFF; CDR3nt: TGTGCCAGCAGCCAAGACCCAGGGGACAATGAGCAGTTCTTC
abundance: .; j_gene: TRBJ1-3; v_gene: TRBV30; d_gene: TRBD1; CDR3aa: CAWSPLRGISGNTIYF; CDR3nt: TGTGCCTGGAGTCCCCTCAGGGGGATCAGTGGAAACACCATATATTTT
abundance: few; j_gene: TRBJ2-7; v_gene: TRBV27; d_gene: TRBD2; CDR3aa: CASSLAGVAHEQYF; CDR3nt: TGTGCCAGCAGTTTAGCGGGAGTGGCACACGAGCAGTACTTC
abundance: few; j_gene: TRBJ2-1; v_gene: TRBV10-3; d_gene: TRBD2; CDR3aa: CAISGTGTRVPNEQFF; CDR3nt: TGTGCCATCAGTGGAACCGGGACTAGAGTTCCCAATGAGCAGTTCTTC
abundance: many; j_gene: TRBJ1-4; v_gene: TRBV7-2; d_gene: .; CDR3aa: CASSLETGLLGEKLFF; CDR3nt: TGTGCCAGCAGCTTAGAGACGGGACTCCTCGGGGAAAAACTGTTTTTT
abundance: .; j_gene: TRBJ2-1; v_gene: TRBV7-2; d_gene: .; CDR3aa: CASSLSQLAEQFF; CDR3nt: TGTGCCAGCAGCTTATCCCAACTAGCTGAGCAGTTCTTC
abundance: few; j_gene: TRBJ2-1; v_gene: TRBV6-2/TRBV6-3; d_gene: .; CDR3aa: CASSPPLREYNEQFF; CDR3nt: TGTGCCAGCAGTCCCCCCTTGCGGGAATACAATGAGCAGTTCTTC
abundance: .; j_gene: TRBJ2-1; v_gene: TRBV7-3; d_gene: TRBD2; CDR3aa: CASSLTRGTSGRDGEQFF; CDR3nt: TGTGCCAGCAGCTTAACGCGGGGGACTAGCGGGAGGGATGGTGAGCAGTTCTTC
abundance: .; j_gene: TRBJ2-7; v_gene: TRBV29-1; d_gene: .; CDR3aa: CSVRTQLGEGQYF; CDR3nt: TGCAGCGTTCGTACACAGTTGGGGGAAGGGCAGTACTTC
abundance: .; j_gene: TRBJ2-1; v_gene: TRBV29-1; d_gene: .; CDR3aa: CSISSQQVDNEQFF; CDR3nt: TGCAGCATATCCTCCCAACAGGTTGACAATGAGCAGTTCTTC
abundance: few; j_gene: TRBJ2-7; v_gene: TRBV12-3/TRBV12-4; d_gene: .; CDR3aa: CASSLALGSYEQYF; CDR3nt: TGTGCCAGCAGTTTAGCTCTAGGCTCCTACGAGCAGTACTTC
abundance: few; j_gene: TRBJ1-4; v_gene: TRBV5-1; d_gene: TRBD1; CDR3aa: CASSGGQGEEANEKLFF; CDR3nt: TGCGCCAGCAGCGGAGGACAGGGGGAGGAGGCTAATGAAAAACTGTTTTTT
abundance: .; j_gene: TRBJ2-3; v_gene: TRBV6-6; d_gene: TRBD1; CDR3aa: CASSSPYRGHSTDTQYF; CDR3nt: TGTGCCAGCAGTTCCCCCTACAGGGGCCATAGCACAGATACGCAGTATTTT
abundance: few; j_gene: TRBJ2-5; v_gene: TRBV7-8; d_gene: TRBD2; CDR3aa: CASSLALEREGRETQYF; CDR3nt: TGTGCCAGCAGCTTAGCGCTGGAGCGGGAGGGCCGTGAGACCCAGTACTTC
abundance: .; j_gene: TRBJ2-7; v_gene: TRBV7-6; d_gene: .; CDR3aa: CASSFSRASSYEQYF; CDR3nt: TGTGCCAGCAGCTTTAGCAGGGCGAGCTCCTACGAGCAGTACTTC
abundance: .; j_gene: TRBJ2-7; v_gene: TRBV9; d_gene: .; CDR3aa: CASSVGREHEQYF; CDR3nt: TGTGCCAGCAGCGTAGGGAGGGAGCACGAGCAGTACTTC
abundance: many; j_gene: TRBJ2-2; v_gene: TRBV12-3/TRBV12-4; d_gene: .; CDR3aa: CASTRDQTVNTGELFF; CDR3nt: TGTGCCAGCACCCGGGACCAGACAGTTAACACCGGGGAGCTGTTTTTT
abundance: once; j_gene: TRBJ2-3; v_gene: TRBV12-3/TRBV12-4; d_gene: TRBD2; CDR3aa: CASTILAGGFTDTQYF; CDR3nt: TGTGCCAGCACCATTCTAGCGGGGGGTTTCACAGATACGCAGTATTTT
abundance: .; j_gene: TRBJ2-7; v_gene: TRBV7-2; d_gene: .; CDR3aa: CASSSLVAQYF; CDR3nt: TGTGCCAGCAGCTCCTTAGTGGCGCAGTACTTC
abundance: many; j_gene: TRBJ1-2; v_gene: TRBV5-5; d_gene: .; CDR3aa: CASSSSGDYGYTF; CDR3nt: TGTGCCAGCAGCTCGTCAGGGGACTATGGCTACACCTTC
abundance: few; j_gene: TRBJ2-2; v_gene: TRBV5-5; d_gene: TRBD2; CDR3aa: CASSLGEGTGELFF; CDR3nt: TGTGCCAGCAGCTTAGGGGAGGGCACCGGGGAGCTGTTTTTT
abundance: .; j_gene: TRBJ1-1; v_gene: TRBV19; d_gene: .; CDR3aa: CASSPEDRSQTEAFF; CDR3nt: TGTGCCAGTAGTCCAGAGGACCGCAGCCAGACTGAAGCTTTCTTT
abundance: .; j_gene: TRBJ2-7; v_gene: TRBV20-1; d_gene: TRBD2; CDR3aa: CSALPGLAYQNGEQYF; CDR3nt: TGCAGTGCTTTACCGGGACTAGCGTACCAAAACGGCGAGCAGTACTTC
abundance: .; j_gene: TRBJ2-3; v_gene: TRBV7-9; d_gene: .; CDR3aa: CASSLVGRHTDTQYF; CDR3nt: TGTGCCAGCAGCTTAGTAGGACGCCACACAGATACGCAGTATTTT
abundance: .; j_gene: TRBJ2-3; v_gene: TRBV10-3; d_gene: .; CDR3aa: CAIRLPTGTPGDTQYF; CDR3nt: TGTGCCATCCGCTTACCGACCGGGACTCCCGGAGATACGCAGTATTTT
abundance: few; j_gene: TRBJ2-3; v_gene: TRBV7-2; d_gene: .; CDR3aa: CASSLARLGPDTQYF; CDR3nt: TGTGCCAGCAGCTTAGCGCGGCTCGGTCCAGATACGCAGTATTTT
abundance: .; j_gene: TRBJ2-5; v_gene: TRBV5-4; d_gene: TRBD2; CDR3aa: CASSLGGASGTQETQYF; CDR3nt: TGTGCCAGCAGCTTGGGGGGGGCTAGCGGGACTCAAGAGACCCAGTACTTC
abundance: few; j_gene: TRBJ1-5; v_gene: TRBV7-9; d_gene: .; CDR3aa: CASSSGRGASQPQHF; CDR3nt: TGTGCCAGCAGCTCTGGGAGGGGCGCAAGTCAGCCCCAGCATTTT
abundance: .; j_gene: TRBJ1-1; v_gene: TRBV6-6; d_gene: .; CDR3aa: CASSYQGFTEAFF; CDR3nt: TGTGCCAGCAGTTACCAGGGGTTTACTGAAGCTTTCTTT
abundance: .; j_gene: TRBJ1-2; v_gene: TRBV12-3/TRBV12-4; d_gene: TRBD1; CDR3aa: CASRIGGHGYTF; CDR3nt: TGTGCCAGCAGAATAGGGGGCCATGGCTACACCTTC
abundance: .; j_gene: TRBJ1-1; v_gene: TRBV30; d_gene: .; CDR3aa: CAWSVQMNTEAFF; CDR3nt: TGTGCCTGGAGTGTACAGATGAACACTGAAGCTTTCTTT
abundance: .; j_gene: TRBJ1-1; v_gene: TRBV14; d_gene: .; CDR3aa: CASSQRTVNTEAFF; CDR3nt: TGTGCCAGCAGCCAAAGGACAGTGAACACTGAAGCTTTCTTT
abundance: few; j_gene: TRBJ1-2; v_gene: TRBV15; d_gene: TRBD1; CDR3aa: CATSRDRGQGAGGYTF; CDR3nt: TGTGCCACCAGCAGAGATAGGGGACAGGGGGCGGGTGGCTACACCTTC
abundance: few; j_gene: TRBJ2-2; v_gene: TRBV25-1; d_gene: .; CDR3aa: CASSTGGITGELFF; CDR3nt: TGTGCCAGCAGTACCGGGGGCATCACCGGGGAGCTGTTTTTT
abundance: few; j_gene: TRBJ1-2; v_gene: TRBV30; d_gene: TRBD1; CDR3aa: CAWLPGQGYGYTF; CDR3nt: TGTGCCTGGTTGCCGGGACAGGGGTATGGCTACACCTTC
abundance: few; j_gene: TRBJ1-1; v_gene: TRBV7-2; d_gene: .; CDR3aa: CASSLVSRPKAFF; CDR3nt: TGTGCCAGCAGCTTAGTATCTAGGCCGAAAGCTTTCTTT
abundance: few; j_gene: TRBJ2-7; v_gene: TRBV6-2/TRBV6-3; d_gene: TRBD2; CDR3aa: CASRRPGLAAYEQYF; CDR3nt: TGTGCCAGCCGCCGTCCGGGACTAGCGGCTTACGAGCAGTACTTC
abundance: few; j_gene: TRBJ1-1; v_gene: TRBV29-1; d_gene: TRBD1; CDR3aa: CSGQETRGLSNTEAFF; CDR3nt: TGCAGCGGCCAAGAAACCAGGGGGCTATCGAACACTGAAGCTTTCTTT